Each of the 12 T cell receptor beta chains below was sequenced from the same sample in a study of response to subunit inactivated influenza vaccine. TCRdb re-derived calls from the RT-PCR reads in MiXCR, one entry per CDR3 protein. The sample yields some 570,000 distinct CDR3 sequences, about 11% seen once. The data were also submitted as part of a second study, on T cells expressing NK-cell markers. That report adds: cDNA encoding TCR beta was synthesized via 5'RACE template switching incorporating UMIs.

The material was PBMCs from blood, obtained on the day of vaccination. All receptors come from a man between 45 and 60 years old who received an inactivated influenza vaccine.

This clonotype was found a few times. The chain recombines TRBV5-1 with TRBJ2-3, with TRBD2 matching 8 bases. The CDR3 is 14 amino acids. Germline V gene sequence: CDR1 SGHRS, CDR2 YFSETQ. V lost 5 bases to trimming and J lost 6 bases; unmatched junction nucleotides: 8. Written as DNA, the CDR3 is TGCGCCAGCAGGCCGGGACTAGGGGCGGATACGCAGTATTTT. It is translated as CASRPGLGADTQYF. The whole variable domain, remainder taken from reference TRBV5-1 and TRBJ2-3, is KAGVTQTPRYLIKTRGQQVTLSCSPISGHRSVSWYQQTPGQGLQFLFEYFSETQRNKGNFPGRFSGRQFSNSRSEMNVSTLELGDSALYLCASRPGLGADTQYFGPGTRLTVL.

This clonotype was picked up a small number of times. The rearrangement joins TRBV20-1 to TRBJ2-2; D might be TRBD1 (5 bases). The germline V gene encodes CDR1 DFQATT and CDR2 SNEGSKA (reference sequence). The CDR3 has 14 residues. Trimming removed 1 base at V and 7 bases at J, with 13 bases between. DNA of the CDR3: TGCAGTGCTAGAGTGGGGCGTCTGGGCGGGGAGCTGTTTTTT. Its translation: CSARVGRLGGELFF.

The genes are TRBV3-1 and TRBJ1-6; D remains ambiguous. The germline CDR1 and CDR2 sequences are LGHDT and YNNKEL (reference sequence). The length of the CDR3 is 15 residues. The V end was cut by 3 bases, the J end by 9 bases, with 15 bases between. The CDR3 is CASSQNRADTSPLHF. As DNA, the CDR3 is TGTGCCAGCAGCCAGAATCGCGCCGATACTTCACCCCTCCACTTT.

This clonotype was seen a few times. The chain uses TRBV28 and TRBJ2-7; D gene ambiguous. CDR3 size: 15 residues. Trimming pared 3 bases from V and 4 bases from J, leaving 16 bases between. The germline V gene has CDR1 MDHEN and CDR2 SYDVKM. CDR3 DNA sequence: TGTGCCAGCAGTTTCGTCGGCGGTATTCAGTACGAGCAGTACTTC. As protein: CASSFVGGIQYEQYF.

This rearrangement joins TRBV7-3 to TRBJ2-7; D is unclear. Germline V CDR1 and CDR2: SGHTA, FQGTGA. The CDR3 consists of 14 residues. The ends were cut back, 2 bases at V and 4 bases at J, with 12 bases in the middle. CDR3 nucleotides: TGTGCCAGCAGCTTACAGGCAGGAAAATACGAGCAGTACTTC. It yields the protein CASSLQAGKYEQYF.

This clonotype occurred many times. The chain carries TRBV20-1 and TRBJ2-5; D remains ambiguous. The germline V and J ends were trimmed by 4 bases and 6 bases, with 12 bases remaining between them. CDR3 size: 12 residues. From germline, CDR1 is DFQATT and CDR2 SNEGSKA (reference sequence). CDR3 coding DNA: TGCAGTGCTACCCAGATGGGGAAGACCCAGTACTTC. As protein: CSATQMGKTQYF.

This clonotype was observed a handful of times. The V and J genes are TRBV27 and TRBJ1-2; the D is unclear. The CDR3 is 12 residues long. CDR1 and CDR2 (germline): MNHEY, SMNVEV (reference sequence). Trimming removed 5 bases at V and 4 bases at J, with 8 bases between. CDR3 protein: CASSHEGYGYTF. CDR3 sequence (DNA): TGTGCCAGCAGTCACGAGGGCTATGGCTACACCTTC.

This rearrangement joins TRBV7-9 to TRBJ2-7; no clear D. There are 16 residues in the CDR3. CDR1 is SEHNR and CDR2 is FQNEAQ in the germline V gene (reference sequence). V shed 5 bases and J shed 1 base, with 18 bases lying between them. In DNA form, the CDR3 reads TGTGCCAGCAGCGCATACCGAGCTCCTGGTTCCTACGAGCAGTACTTC. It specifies CASSAYRAPGSYEQYF.

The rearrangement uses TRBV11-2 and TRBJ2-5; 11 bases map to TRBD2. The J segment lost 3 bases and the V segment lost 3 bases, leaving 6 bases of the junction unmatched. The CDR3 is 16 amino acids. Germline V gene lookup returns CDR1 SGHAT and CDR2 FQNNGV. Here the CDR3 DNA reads TGTGCCAGCAGCTTGGCTCCACTAGCGGGAGAAGAGACCCAGTACTTC. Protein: CASSLAPLAGEETQYF.

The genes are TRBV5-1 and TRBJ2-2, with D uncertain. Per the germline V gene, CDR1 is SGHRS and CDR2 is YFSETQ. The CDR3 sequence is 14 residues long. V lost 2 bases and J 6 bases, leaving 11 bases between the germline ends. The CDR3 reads CASSFKDAAGELFF. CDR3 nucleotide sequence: TGCGCCAGCAGCTTTAAGGACGCCGCCGGGGAGCTGTTTTTT.

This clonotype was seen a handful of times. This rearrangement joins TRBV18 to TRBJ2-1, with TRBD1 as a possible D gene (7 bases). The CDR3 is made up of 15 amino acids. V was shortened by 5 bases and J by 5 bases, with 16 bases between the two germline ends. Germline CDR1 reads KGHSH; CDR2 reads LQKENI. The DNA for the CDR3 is TGTGCCAGCTCAAGGTACAGGGGAGGAGACAATGAGCAGTTCTTC. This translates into CASSRYRGGDNEQFF.

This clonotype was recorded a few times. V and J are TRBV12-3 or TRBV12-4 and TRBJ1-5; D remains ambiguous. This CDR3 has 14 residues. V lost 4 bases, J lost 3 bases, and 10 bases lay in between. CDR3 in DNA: TGTGCCAGCAGTTCCGGACGTTCCAATCAGCCCCAGCATTTT. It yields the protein CASSSGRSNQPQHF.